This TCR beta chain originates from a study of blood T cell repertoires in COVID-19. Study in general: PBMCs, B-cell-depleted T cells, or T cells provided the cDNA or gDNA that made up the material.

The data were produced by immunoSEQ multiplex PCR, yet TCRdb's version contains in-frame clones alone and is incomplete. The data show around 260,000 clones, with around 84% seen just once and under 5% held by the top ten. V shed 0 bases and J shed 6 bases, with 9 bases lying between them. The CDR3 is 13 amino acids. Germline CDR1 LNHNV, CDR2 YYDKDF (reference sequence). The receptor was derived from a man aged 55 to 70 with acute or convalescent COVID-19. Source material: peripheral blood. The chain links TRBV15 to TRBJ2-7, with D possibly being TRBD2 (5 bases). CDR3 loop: CATSRDHGGEQYF. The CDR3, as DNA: TGTGCCACCAGCAGAGATCACGGAGGCGAGCAGTACTTC.